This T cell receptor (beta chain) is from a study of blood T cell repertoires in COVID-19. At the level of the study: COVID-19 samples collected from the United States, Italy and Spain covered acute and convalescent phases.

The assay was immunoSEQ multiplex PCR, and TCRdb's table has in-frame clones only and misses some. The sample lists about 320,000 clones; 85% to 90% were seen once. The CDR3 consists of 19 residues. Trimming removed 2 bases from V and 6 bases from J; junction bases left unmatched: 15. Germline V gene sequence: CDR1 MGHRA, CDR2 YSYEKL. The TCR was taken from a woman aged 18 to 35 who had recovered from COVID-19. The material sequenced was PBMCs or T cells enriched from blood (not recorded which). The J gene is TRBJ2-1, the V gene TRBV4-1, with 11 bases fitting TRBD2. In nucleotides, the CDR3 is TGCGCCAGCAGCCAACCCTTCCCAGTAGCGGGGGGGCGGGGCAATGAGCAGTTCTTC. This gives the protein CASSQPFPVAGGRGNEQFF.